This TCR beta chain was captured by sequencing in a study of T cells in Graves' hyperthyroidism and ophthalmopathy. Overall study findings and caveats: Onset of ophthalmopathy came a median about 6.5 months after the model predicted it.

The investigators amplified TCR beta CDR3 regions from RNA transcripts. HTBI primers drove first-round RT-PCR of the TCR CDR3. TCRdb redid the calling of the multiplex PCR reads with MiXCR, one entry per CDR3 protein. The sample carries approximately 380,000 distinct CDR3 sequences, 11% to 15% recorded once. As to this clonotype: Its antigen remains unknown.

Each person with ophthalmopathy scored at least 3 on the Clinical Activity Score, reached NOSPECS grade 4 or higher, and had been ill under 3 months. Germline V gene data show CDR1 as LGHDT and CDR2 as YNNKEL (reference sequence). V shed 0 bases, J shed 4 bases, and the junction held 3 bases outside the gene matches. The CDR3 runs 15 residues. The sample was blood. The TCR was taken from a man aged 50 to 59 with Graves' ophthalmopathy. This rearrangement joins TRBV3-1 to TRBJ2-5; TRBD2 matches 9 bases. In DNA form, the CDR3 reads TGTGCCAGCAGCCAAGAACTACTAGCGGGAGAGACCCAGTACTTC. Protein: CASSQELLAGETQYF.